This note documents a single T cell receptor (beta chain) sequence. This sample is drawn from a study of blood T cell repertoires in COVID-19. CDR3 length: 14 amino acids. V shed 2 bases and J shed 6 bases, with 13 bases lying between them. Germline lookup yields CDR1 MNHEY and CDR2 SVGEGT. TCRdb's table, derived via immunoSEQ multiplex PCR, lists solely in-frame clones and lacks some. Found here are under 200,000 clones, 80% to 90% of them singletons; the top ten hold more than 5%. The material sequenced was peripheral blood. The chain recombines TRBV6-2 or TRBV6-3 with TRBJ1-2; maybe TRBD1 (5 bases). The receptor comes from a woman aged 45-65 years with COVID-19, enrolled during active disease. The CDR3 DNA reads TGTGCCAGCAGTTACCCCTCAGGGCTGAATGGCTACACCTTC. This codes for CASSYPSGLNGYTF.